The 22 T cell receptor beta chains given below trace back to one sample, sequenced in a study of CXCR3-negative and CXCR3-positive naive CD8 T cells. Regarding the study as a whole: Against CXCR3-negative naive cells, CXCR3-positive naive cells showed more hydrophobic TRB CDR3s.

UMI labels and 5' RACE were used to prepare the TRB cDNA libraries. TCRdb reprocessed the 5' RACE reads and reports one entry per CDR3 protein, with no DNA. The listing records fewer than 90,000 distinct CDR3 sequences. These receptors' antigens are unknown. Sequenced sample: naive CXCR3+ CD8+ T cells from blood. Subset here: CD45RO-CCR7+CD27+CD95- naive CD8+ T cells expressing CXCR3 (TNR3+). These receptors were obtained from a human donor in good health. Some clones in this sample may be carry-over from other donors' samples.

This sequence joins TRBV29-1 and TRBJ2-1; TCRdb gives TRBD2 as the D gene, but with no DNA this cannot be confirmed. Germline V lookup: CDR1 SQVTM, CDR2 ANQGSEA. The CDR3 has 13 residues. CDR3 sequence reads: CSAGGTPLGEQFF.

The rearrangement joins TRBV5-1 to TRBJ1-2; as DNA is missing, the TRBD1 call by TCRdb cannot be tested. The CDR3 runs 17 residues. Germline V CDR1 and CDR2: SGHRS, YFSETQ. CDR3 protein: CASSPQSDRRNNYGYTF.

This chain joins TRBV3-1 and TRBJ2-3; the TCRdb call, TRBD2, lacks DNA for checking. The germline gives CDR1 LGHDT, CDR2 YNNKEL (reference sequence). The CDR3 spans 13 residues. The CDR3 sequence: CASSQDLADTQYF.

CDR3: CASSLAGSGANVLTF. The chain has TRBV7-6 and TRBJ2-6. The CDR3 is made up of 15 amino acids. The germline V gene encodes CDR1 SGHVS and CDR2 FNYEAQ.

The rearrangement uses TRBV4-1 and TRBJ2-4; TCRdb picks TRBD2, but there is no DNA to check that call. The CDR3 sequence is 20 residues long. Germline V gene data show CDR1 as MGHRA and CDR2 as YSYEKL. The CDR3 loop is CASSQDLVPGGTLAKNIQYF.

The chain recombines TRBV27 with TRBJ2-3; the D call of TRBD1 rests on TCRdb alone, since no DNA is present to check it. Germline values: CDR1 MNHEY, CDR2 SMNVEV (reference sequence). This CDR3 has 16 amino acids. The CDR3: CASSLRTGLSTDTQYF.

The chain couples TRBV14 to TRBJ2-5. There are 15 residues in the CDR3. Per the germline V gene, CDR1 is SGHDN and CDR2 is FVKESK. CDR3 amino acids: CASSHGYQEQETQYF.

CDR3 protein: CASRVIAGGNEQFF. The chain uses TRBV6-5 and TRBJ2-1; TCRdb's D gene call, TRBD2, goes unchecked for lack of DNA. This CDR3 spans 14 amino acids. CDR1 MNHEY and CDR2 SVGAGI come from the germline V gene.

CDR3 loop: CASSLVSGANVLTF. The genes are TRBV28 and TRBJ2-6. The CDR3 covers 14 residues. Germline CDR1 is MDHEN and CDR2 is SYDVKM.

The gene calls are TRBV28 and TRBJ2-7; without DNA, the TCRdb call of TRBD2 cannot be checked. The CDR3 has 15 amino acids. CDR1 and CDR2 from the germline V gene are MDHEN and SYDVKM. CDR3 in amino acids: CASTPAGGPAYEQYF.

The CDR3 loop reads CSARVVGGDSPLHF. V and J are TRBV20-1 and TRBJ1-6. Looked up from germline, CDR1 is DFQATT and CDR2 is SNEGSKA (reference sequence). The CDR3 totals 14 residues.

The chain carries TRBV12-3 or TRBV12-4 and TRBJ2-4; TCRdb names TRBD1, which stays unverified in the absence of DNA. The CDR3 has 13 residues. The CDR3 sequence is CASSSGGENIQYF.

V gene TRBV3-1 combines with J gene TRBJ1-1; as DNA is missing, the TRBD1 call by TCRdb cannot be tested. Germline CDR1 is LGHDT and CDR2 is YNNKEL (reference sequence). The CDR3 spans 15 residues. The CDR3 loop reads CASSPVGGSGTEAFF. Combining the CDR3 with reference TRBV3-1 and TRBJ1-1 gives the whole variable domain DTAVSQTPKYLVTQMGNDKSIKCEQNLGHDTMYWYKQDSKKFLKIMFSYNNKELIINETVPNRFSPKSPDKAHLNLHINSLELGDSAVYFCASSPVGGSGTEAFFGQGTRLTVV.

This rearrangement joins TRBV28 to TRBJ2-7; TCRdb selects TRBD1, and the lack of DNA leaves this call unchecked. This CDR3 has 13 amino acids. In germline, CDR1 is MDHEN, CDR2 SYDVKM. The CDR3 loop reads CATRLRDDYEQYF.

The chain has TRBV29-1 and TRBJ1-1. The CDR3 extends over 13 amino acids. In germline, CDR1 is SQVTM, CDR2 ANQGSEA. CDR3 loop: CSVEEGFGTEAFF.

The chain joins TRBV3-1 to TRBJ1-5. Germline V CDR1 and CDR2: LGHDT, YNNKEL (reference sequence). The CDR3 length is 16 residues. The CDR3 here is CASSQDGPFPNQPQHF.

This sequence joins TRBV28 and TRBJ2-1; without DNA, the TCRdb call of TRBD1 cannot be checked. The CDR3 spans 13 residues. Germline lookup yields CDR1 MDHEN and CDR2 SYDVKM. CDR3 region: CASSPRTDNEQFF.

The V call is TRBV4-2, the J call TRBJ2-1; TCRdb designates TRBD1, a call that cannot be tested without DNA. The CDR3 has 17 amino acids. Germline CDR1 and CDR2: LGHNA and YNFKEQ. CDR3 sequence reads: CASSQEPGQVTYNEQFF.

The CDR3 loop is CASRSLGDTQYF. The chain uses TRBV12-3 or TRBV12-4 and TRBJ2-3. The CDR3 extends over 12 amino acids.

CDR3: CASSFRGADTQYF. V and J are TRBV27 and TRBJ2-3; checking the TCRdb D call of TRBD1 is not possible without DNA. This CDR3 comprises 13 residues. Germline V gives CDR1 MNHEY, CDR2 SMNVEV (reference sequence).

The chain recombines TRBV13 with TRBJ1-1; TCRdb indicates TRBD1, and absent DNA this call remains unverified. The CDR3 runs 15 residues. CDR1 and CDR2 from the germline V gene are PRHDT and FYEKMQ (reference sequence). The CDR3 loop is CASSLSIRGNTEAFF.

J is TRBJ2-1 and V is TRBV28; the D call from TCRdb, TRBD1, cannot be confirmed without DNA. This CDR3 contains 13 residues. Germline assignment: CDR1 MDHEN and CDR2 SYDVKM. The CDR3 sequence: CASSSRTGHEQFF.